This TCR beta chain was profiled in a study of CD8 T cells in Susac syndrome. Random hexamers served to reverse transcribe roughly 0.45 to 1 ug RNA. TCR beta CDR3 was amplified by immunoSEQ covering 54 Vbeta and 13 Jbeta. TCRdb reanalysed the immunoSEQ multiplex PCR reads using MiXCR and keeps one entry per CDR3 protein. Here the sample spans about 200,000 distinct CDR3 sequences, about 93% being singletons. Control patients had untreated stable or active relapsing-remitting multiple sclerosis by revised McDonald criteria. Negative isolation yielded CD8+ and CD4+ T cells; FACS enriched TEMRA cells. V was pared by 10 bases and J by 2 bases, with 17 bases between. CDR3 length: 14 amino acids. The V gene's germline CDR1 is PRHDT and CDR2 FYEKMQ (reference sequence).

The rearrangement links TRBV13 to TRBJ1-1; possibly TRBD1 for D (6 bases). Source material: CD8+ T cells from PBMCs. This sequence was found in a human donor with multiple sclerosis. CDR3 residues: CAIQGRRPNTEAFF. In DNA, the CDR3 is TGTGCCATACAGGGCCGGAGACCAAACACTGAAGCTTTCTTT.